These T cell receptor beta chains were read from a single sample in a study of shared clonotypes between healthy human individuals. Here immunoSEQ multiplex PCR was the method, and the copy in TCRdb shows in-frame clones only, minus some. The table records over a million clones, around 82% of them present only once. The sequenced material came from memory CD4+ T cells from PBMCs. The origin of the receptors is a man younger than 30 in good health. Some clones in this sample may be carry-over from other donors' samples. The CDR3 runs from the conserved cysteine through the conserved F or W. A D gene is named only where the DNA matches it firmly. Not every row has a clone size; where given, it reads once, few, many or a size class.

V gene	J gene	CDR3 length	D gene	clone size	CDR3 protein	CDR3 DNA
TRBV10-3	TRBJ2-2	13	-	-	CAIGGSQVGELFF	TGTGCCATCGGGGGGAGTCAGGTCGGGGAGCTGTTTTTT
TRBV28	TRBJ1-2	13	-	-	CASSLAHRYGYTF	TGTGCCAGCAGTTTAGCACATCGCTATGGCTACACCTTC
TRBV6-1	TRBJ2-7	12	-	once	CASSETTYEQYF	TGTGCCAGCAGCGAAACTACTTACGAGCAGTACTTC
TRBV5-1	TRBJ2-7	14	TRBD2	few	CASSPTSGSVEQYF	TGCGCCAGCAGCCCGACTAGCGGGAGCGTCGAGCAGTACTTC
TRBV6-6	TRBJ1-4	16	-	-	CASSSDRSATNEKLFF	TGTGCCAGCAGTTCCGACAGGTCGGCAACTAATGAAAAACTGTTTTTT
TRBV4-2	TRBJ2-3	14	-	-	CASSQDHTGDTQYF	TGTGCCAGCAGCCAAGATCACACTGGGGATACGCAGTATTTT
TRBV7-2	TRBJ2-7	16	TRBD2	-	CASSPGLAGATVEQYF	TGTGCCAGCAGCCCCGGACTAGCGGGAGCTACGGTCGAGCAGTACTTC
TRBV4-1	TRBJ2-1	15	-	few	CASSQGTKSYNEQFF	TGCGCCAGCAGCCAAGGGACTAAGAGCTACAATGAGCAGTTCTTC
TRBV7-2	TRBJ2-3	16	-	many	CASSLHNSGSTDTQYF	TGTGCCAGCAGCTTGCATAATAGCGGTAGCACAGATACGCAGTATTTT
TRBV30	TRBJ1-2	14	TRBD1	-	CAWTLRGLGYGYTF	TGTGCCTGGACCCTCAGGGGGCTTGGCTATGGCTACACCTTC
TRBV4-3	TRBJ2-1	14	TRBD1	-	CASSQTGSYNEQFF	TGCGCCAGCAGCCAGACAGGGTCCTACAATGAGCAGTTCTTC
TRBV7-3	TRBJ2-1	16	TRBD2	-	CASSLPGGGRAGEQFF	TGTGCCAGCAGCCTACCGGGTGGCGGGAGGGCCGGTGAGCAGTTCTTC
TRBV18	TRBJ2-7	14	TRBD1	-	CASSPFPGGGLGYF	TGTGCCAGCTCACCGTTCCCAGGGGGCGGACTGGGGTACTTC
TRBV7-9	TRBJ1-1	13	-	-	CASSPFMNTEAFF	TGTGCCAGCAGCCCATTTATGAACACTGAAGCTTTCTTT
TRBV18	TRBJ2-5	13	-	-	CASSMGAQETQYF	TGTGCCAGCTCAATGGGGGCACAAGAGACCCAGTACTTC
TRBV30	TRBJ1-4	15	TRBD1	-	CAWSTGQADNEKLFF	TGTGCCTGGAGTACCGGACAGGCAGATAATGAAAAACTGTTTTTT
TRBV2	TRBJ1-6	15	-	-	CASSGGPSRDSPLHF	TGTGCCAGCAGTGGCGGTCCATCAAGGGATTCACCCCTCCACTTT
TRBV7-3	TRBJ2-7	15	-	-	CASSLYQAATYEQYF	TGTGCCAGCAGCTTATACCAAGCAGCTACCTACGAGCAGTACTTC
TRBV27	TRBJ2-7	14	TRBD2	-	CASRLAGFSYEQYF	TGTGCCAGCAGATTAGCGGGATTCTCCTACGAGCAGTACTTC
TRBV19	TRBJ2-7	13	-	-	CASSLQRGYEQYF	TGTGCCAGTAGTCTCCAACGTGGCTACGAGCAGTACTTC
TRBV28	TRBJ2-1	15	-	-	CASSLFRGAYNEQFF	TGTGCCAGCAGTTTATTCAGGGGTGCCTACAATGAGCAGTTCTTC
TRBV4-1	TRBJ2-7	14	-	few	CASSQVGQTYEQYF	TGCGCCAGCAGCCAAGTCGGACAGACCTACGAGCAGTACTTC
TRBV6-1	TRBJ2-7	15	TRBD2	-	CASSEVSAGRVEQYF	TGTGCCAGCAGTGAAGTCTCAGCGGGGAGGGTCGAGCAGTACTTC
TRBV10-3	TRBJ2-1	14	-	few	CAIKGSQSYNEQFF	TGTGCCATCAAGGGGAGTCAGTCCTACAATGAGCAGTTCTTC
TRBV28	TRBJ2-6	13	TRBD2	-	CASRAGGANVLTF	TGTGCCAGCAGAGCGGGGGGGGCCAACGTCCTGACTTTC
TRBV28	TRBJ2-6	13	-	-	CASFGSGANVLTF	TGTGCCAGCTTCGGGTCTGGGGCCAACGTCCTGACTTTC
TRBV5-5	TRBJ1-2	14	-	few	CASSLDWTSGGYTF	TGTGCCAGCAGCTTGGACTGGACCTCGGGGGGCTACACCTTC
TRBV6-1	TRBJ1-2	12	-	once	CASSEVGGGYTF	TGTGCCAGCAGTGAGGTTGGGGGCGGCTACACCTTC
TRBV5-1	TRBJ2-5	13	-	-	CASSLTGGETQYF	TGCGCCAGCAGCTTGACAGGTGGGGAGACCCAGTACTTC
TRBV7-9	TRBJ1-2	14	-	-	CASSSIQTRGGYTF	TGTGCCAGCAGCTCGATACAGACTCGGGGTGGCTACACCTTC
TRBV5-1	TRBJ2-7	13	-	many	CASSLGPAYEQYF	TGCGCCAGCAGCTTGGGTCCAGCCTACGAGCAGTACTTC
TRBV6-4	TRBJ2-1	14	TRBD1	once	CASSEQGAAEEQFF	TGTGCCAGCAGTGAACAGGGGGCAGCGGAGGAGCAGTTCTTC
TRBV12-5	TRBJ2-7	11	-	few	CASGSHREQYF	TGTGCTAGTGGTTCCCACAGGGAGCAGTACTTC
TRBV30	TRBJ2-3	10	-	-	CAWSQDTQYF	TGTGCCTGGAGTCAAGATACGCAGTATTTT
TRBV18	TRBJ2-7	15	TRBD2	-	CASSPPTSGLNEQYF	TGTGCCAGCTCACCACCGACTAGCGGTTTAAACGAGCAGTACTTC
TRBV27	TRBJ2-5	15	TRBD1	-	CASSPTDRASETQYF	TGTGCCAGCAGTCCAACCGACAGGGCTTCGGAGACCCAGTACTTC
TRBV11-2	TRBJ1-2	15	-	-	CASRPIEGRNYGYTF	TGTGCCAGCAGACCAATTGAGGGACGTAACTATGGCTACACCTTC
TRBV19	TRBJ2-5	14	TRBD2	-	CASSKGVGGETQYF	TGTGCCAGTAGTAAGGGTGTCGGGGGGGAGACCCAGTACTTC
TRBV6-5	TRBJ1-5	14	-	-	CASSSGAFNQPQHF	TGTGCCAGCAGTTCCGGGGCCTTCAATCAGCCCCAGCATTTT
TRBV7-9	TRBJ1-1	15	-	few	CASSLGGRVNTEAFF	TGTGCCAGCAGCTTAGGTGGCAGGGTGAACACTGAAGCTTTCTTT
TRBV7-3	TRBJ2-3	14	-	-	CASSPSGSTDTQYF	TGTGCCAGCAGCCCCAGCGGGAGCACAGATACGCAGTATTTT
TRBV29-1	TRBJ1-2	13	-	-	CSVSQGSNYGYTF	TGCAGCGTCTCACAGGGTTCTAACTATGGCTACACCTTC
TRBV15	TRBJ2-5	13	TRBD2	-	CATQGVGGETQYF	TGTGCCACCCAGGGAGTGGGAGGGGAGACCCAGTACTTC
TRBV28	TRBJ1-2	15	TRBD1	few	CASTLLGQGGYGYTF	TGTGCCAGCACCCTTCTTGGACAGGGAGGCTATGGCTACACCTTC
TRBV5-6	TRBJ1-5	15	-	once	CASSLWGAQGQPQHF	TGTGCCAGCAGCTTGTGGGGGGCGCAGGGTCAGCCCCAGCATTTT
TRBV2	TRBJ2-3	11	-	-	CASQSTDTQYF	TGTGCCAGCCAAAGCACAGATACGCAGTATTTT
TRBV11-3	TRBJ2-2	15	-	-	CASRRGGSDTGELFF	TGTGCCAGCAGACGAGGGGGGTCGGACACCGGGGAGCTGTTTTTT
TRBV5-1	TRBJ1-4	16	-	-	CASRGQGPVANEKLFF	TGCGCCAGCAGGGGCCAGGGGCCAGTTGCTAATGAAAAACTGTTTTTT
TRBV10-3	TRBJ2-3	18	-	-	CAISDPQFSPLYADTQYF	TGTGCCATCAGTGACCCGCAGTTTAGCCCACTCTACGCAGATACGCAGTATTTT
TRBV9	TRBJ2-1	16	-	few	CASSSNPGGLTLEQFF	TGTGCCAGCAGCTCCAACCCCGGGGGCCTGACGCTCGAGCAGTTCTTC
TRBV13	TRBJ2-1	15	-	-	CASSPKRPGGYEQFF	TGTGCCAGCAGCCCAAAGCGGCCAGGAGGATATGAGCAGTTCTTC
TRBV4-3	TRBJ1-2	15	TRBD1	-	CASSQAYRGPYGYTF	TGCGCCAGCAGCCAGGCATACAGGGGCCCCTATGGCTACACCTTC
TRBV5-1	TRBJ1-2	14	-	-	CASSPDGASYGYTF	TGCGCCAGCAGCCCTGATGGGGCGAGCTATGGCTACACCTTC
TRBV29-1	TRBJ1-1	11	TRBD1	-	CSVVTGGEAFF	TGCAGCGTTGTGACAGGGGGTGAAGCTTTCTTT
TRBV29-1	TRBJ2-1	15	TRBD2	few	CSVDPAGGSLYEQFF	TGCAGCGTTGATCCGGCGGGAGGGTCATTGTATGAGCAGTTCTTC
TRBV5-6	TRBJ2-7	17	TRBD2	-	CASSLFGQAGERYEQYF	TGTGCCAGCAGCTTGTTCGGCCAAGCGGGAGAACGTTACGAGCAGTACTTC
TRBV5-1	TRBJ2-5	13	-	-	CASSYFGEETQYF	TGCGCCAGCAGCTATTTTGGGGAAGAGACCCAGTACTTC
TRBV9	TRBJ2-6	15	-	-	CASSVAGSGANVLTF	TGTGCCAGCAGCGTAGCTGGCTCTGGGGCCAACGTCCTGACTTTC
TRBV4-2	TRBJ1-2	16	TRBD1	-	CASSRDGTGVFYGYTF	TGTGCCAGCAGCCGGGACGGGACAGGAGTATTCTATGGCTACACCTTC